Shown below are 18 T cell receptor beta chains from a single sample sequenced in a study of a mutant IDH1 vaccine in newly diagnosed glioma. Assay: immunoSEQ multiplex PCR; the TCRdb copy retains only in-frame clones and omits some. The sample has 34,000 or so clones, roughly three quarters seen once; the top ten hold about 11%. These receptors are not linked to any known antigen. Sample time point: week 35, safety follow-up. Vaccination comprised doses that each held 300 ug of mutant IDH1 20-mer peptide, plus topical imiquimod. Sequenced here: PBMCs, sampled from a glioma patient whose treatment included an IDH1 peptide vaccine. The receptors originated from a woman aged 40-49 years with glioma.

The chain employs TRBV19 and TRBJ2-1; D might be TRBD2 (5 bases). There are 15 residues in the CDR3. The V gene lost 6 bases and the J gene lost 6 bases, with 18 bases spanning the gap. CDR1 and CDR2 from the germline V gene are LNHDA and SQIVND (reference sequence). The CDR3 coding sequence is TGTGCCAGTAGCTCGCGGGTTGTCCCCGGCAATGAGCAGTTCTTC. This translates into CASSSRVVPGNEQFF.

The chain joins TRBV2 to TRBJ2-7; D gene unclear. With 0 bases removed from V and 4 bases from J, the gap between germline ends came to 16 bases. Germline V gene sequence: CDR1 SNHLY, CDR2 FYNNEI. This CDR3 has 16 amino acids. As DNA, the CDR3 is TGTGCCAGCAGTGAAGCGTTCCCAACCGCCCTTTACGAGCAGTACTTC. This sequence encodes CASSEAFPTALYEQYF.

This chain links TRBV19 with TRBJ2-7, with D perhaps matching TRBD2 (6 bases). V was trimmed by 10 bases and J by 2 bases, leaving 21 bases between them. The CDR3 length is 15 residues. Germline assignment: CDR1 LNHDA and CDR2 SQIVND (reference sequence). The chain's CDR3 is CAISAGRGPAYEQYF. CDR3 in DNA: TGTGCCATCTCGGCTGGGCGGGGCCCCGCCTACGAGCAGTACTTC.

V is TRBV6-1 and J is TRBJ1-2; no clear D. The CDR3 loop spans 14 amino acids. V was trimmed by 6 bases and J by 2 bases, leaving 13 bases between them. CDR1 and CDR2 from the germline V gene are MNHNS and SASEGT. This chain's CDR3 is CASRTTNPNYGYTF. The CDR3 DNA reads as TGTGCCAGCAGAACCACAAATCCCAACTATGGCTACACCTTC.

This clone was picked up one time. This chain links TRBV7-2 with TRBJ2-5, with D perhaps matching TRBD1 (5 bases). The CDR3 runs to 14 residues. V gave up 5 bases and J gave up 5 bases, with 15 bases separating them. Germline assignment: CDR1 SGHTA and CDR2 FQGNSA. CDR3 region: CASSPQGRMETQYF. DNA for the CDR3: TGTGCCAGCAGCCCTCAGGGCCGGATGGAGACCCAGTACTTC.

The V and J genes are TRBV6-6 and TRBJ2-3; 9 bases align to TRBD1. From germline, CDR1 is MNHNY and CDR2 SVGAGI (reference sequence). With V trimmed by 2 bases and J by 4 bases, 7 bases remained unmatched. This CDR3 is built from 16 residues. The chain's CDR3 is CASSYGGDRVSDTQYF. The CDR3 nucleotides are TGTGCCAGCAGTTACGGGGGGGACAGGGTATCAGATACGCAGTATTTT.

The chain combines TRBV18 with TRBJ1-6; D is undetermined. Germline V CDR1 and CDR2: KGHSH, LQKENI. Trimming left V 3 bases short and J 1 base short, with 7 bases between. There are 15 residues in the CDR3. The CDR3 DNA sequence: TGTGCCAGCTCACCGGCGGGGTCCTATAATTCACCCCTCCACTTT. Translating it yields CASSPAGSYNSPLHF.

The chain uses TRBV5-6 and TRBJ1-2; 8 bases match TRBD1. Germline-derived CDR1 and CDR2 are SGHDT and YYEEEE. Trimming took 4 bases from V and 7 from J; bases not matched to a gene: 12. The length of the CDR3 is 15 residues. In DNA, the CDR3 is TGTGCCAGCAGCCCCGGGACAGGACAGGGTGGTGGCTACACCTTC. Its protein product is CASSPGTGQGGGYTF.

This clone occurred a few times. A junction end diverges from the germline sequence, so it may reflect a read error. This rearrangement joins TRBV5-1 to TRBJ2-2; D gene uncertain. This CDR3 region has 13 residues. CDR1 is SGHRS, CDR2 YFSETQ, per germline. CDR3 amino acids: CASCLSGPGELFF. The CDR3 DNA sequence: TGCGCCAGCTGCTTATCGGGTCCCGGGGAGCTGTTTTTT.

V usage is TRBV18 and J usage is TRBJ1-5, with a tentative D call TRBD1 (6 bases). Looked up from germline, CDR1 is KGHSH and CDR2 is LQKENI. Trimming pared 5 bases from V and 0 bases from J, leaving 14 bases between. The CDR3 covers 16 residues. The DNA for the CDR3 is TGTGCCAGCTCATCACACCGACAGGATAGCAATCAGCCCCAGCATTTT. Its protein is CASSSHRQDSNQPQHF.

The rearrangement joins TRBV7-2 to TRBJ2-7; TRBD2 matches 7 bases. Germline CDR1 and CDR2: SGHTA and FQGNSA. This CDR3 has 14 amino acids. V trimming: 5 bases; J trimming: 5 bases; junction bases outside the gene matches: 9. The CDR3 loop is CASSPTAGPHEQYF. In nucleotides, the CDR3 is TGTGCCAGCAGCCCAACAGCGGGGCCCCACGAGCAGTACTTC.

The chain has TRBV2 and TRBJ2-1; 7 nucleotides align to TRBD1. Germline V gene data show CDR1 as SNHLY and CDR2 as FYNNEI. Trimming at V came to 6 bases and at J to 8 bases, leaving 7 bases not matched to a gene. This CDR3 contains 13 residues. Written as DNA, the CDR3 is TGTGCCAGCAGAGAACTTGGGACAGATGAGCAGTTCTTC. It codes for CASRELGTDEQFF.

The V and J genes are TRBV21-1 and TRBJ2-5. TRBV21-1 is assigned pseudogene status. The CDR3 runs to 15 residues. The CDR3 spells CASSKKTDLQETQYF. The CDR3 DNA reads TGTGCCAGCAGCAAAAAGACGGATCTCCAAGAGACCCAGTACTTC.

The chain links TRBV6-1 to TRBJ1-1, with a tentative D call TRBD1 (6 bases). V was cut by 4 bases and J by 4 bases, with 13 bases left in between. Germline lookup yields CDR1 MNHNS and CDR2 SASEGT. The CDR3 is 14 residues long. The CDR3 coding sequence is TGTGCCAGCAGTGTAACAGGGAGAGGCACTGAAGCTTTCTTT. Its protein is CASSVTGRGTEAFF.

V usage is TRBV25-1 and J usage is TRBJ1-1; D is ambiguous. The CDR3 runs 13 residues. The germline V gene has CDR1 MGHDK and CDR2 SYGVNS. The ends were cut back, 4 bases at V and 8 bases at J, with 14 bases in the middle. The CDR3 DNA follows: TGTGCCAGCAGTGTTTCGGGATTGCGGGAAGCTTTCTTT. Protein product: CASSVSGLREAFF.

This clone was seen more than once but under ten times. The chain is built from TRBV19 and TRBJ1-5; no definite D call. Trimming shortened V by 2 bases and J by 0 bases, and 8 bases separated the two germline ends. This CDR3 has 15 amino acids. CDR1 is LNHDA and CDR2 is SQIVND in the germline V gene (reference sequence). CDR3 region: CASSIHVNSNQPQHF. The CDR3 nucleotides are TGTGCCAGTAGTATACACGTCAATAGCAATCAGCCCCAGCATTTT.

By its share, this clone is medium-sized (0.01 to 0.1%). The chain employs TRBV30 and TRBJ1-1; D might be TRBD1 (5 bases). V was trimmed by 3 bases and J by 6 bases, leaving 20 bases between them. The CDR3 loop spans 15 amino acids. The germline gives CDR1 GTSNPN, CDR2 SVGIG (reference sequence). The CDR3 region has the DNA TGTGCCTGGAGCCCTCCCGGCTCCCGAGGGGCTGAAGCTTTCTTT. It translates to CAWSPPGSRGAEAFF.

This chain connects TRBV11-2 to TRBJ1-2; D might be TRBD1 (5 bases). V was clipped by 0 bases and J by 4 bases, with 12 bases between them. Germline lookup yields CDR1 SGHAT and CDR2 FQNNGV. This CDR3 region has 15 residues. In nucleotides, the CDR3 is TGTGCCAGCAGCTTAGATCCTGAAGGGGCCTATGGCTACACCTTC. Protein sequence: CASSLDPEGAYGYTF.